Listed here are 20 T cell receptor beta chains from one sample, sequenced in a study of blood T cell repertoires in COVID-19. Using immunoSEQ multiplex PCR, the repertoire was profiled, and TCRdb retains in-frame clones only, with some absent. Here the sample spans about 73,000 clones, 80% to 90% being singletons. The source material was peripheral blood. Source of these receptors: a man older than 75 with acute or convalescent COVID-19.

The rearrangement joins TRBV30 to TRBJ2-1; no reliable D call. V lost 5 bases, J lost 2 bases, and 10 bases lay in between. CDR1 is GTSNPN and CDR2 is SVGIG in the germline V gene (reference sequence). The CDR3 contains 13 residues. DNA for the CDR3: TGTGCCTGGTCAGGAATCACCTACAATGAGCAGTTCTTC. Its translation is CAWSGITYNEQFF.

V is TRBV5-4 and J is TRBJ2-3; 9 nucleotides agree with TRBD2. V shed 4 bases, J shed 2 bases, and the junction held 2 bases outside the gene matches. Germline V lookup: CDR1 SGHNT, CDR2 YYREEE (reference sequence). The length of the CDR3 is 14 residues. Here the CDR3 reads CASSRLADTDTQYF. For the CDR3, the DNA is TGTGCCAGCAGCCGACTAGCGGACACAGATACGCAGTATTTT.

The chain employs TRBV5-8 and TRBJ1-5; 7 bases map to TRBD1. Germline V lookup: CDR1 SGHTS, CDR2 YDEGEE. CDR3 length: 16 residues. Trimming at V came to 4 bases and at J to 4 bases, leaving 11 bases not matched to a gene. CDR3 DNA: TGTGCCAGCAGCGATCTACGGGACAGTAGGAATCAGCCCCAGCATTTT. This encodes CASSDLRDSRNQPQHF.

The gene calls are TRBV27 and TRBJ1-3, with 7 positions matching TRBD1. Trimming at V came to 6 bases and at J to 0 bases, leaving 14 bases not matched to a gene. The CDR3 is 18 residues long. Germline V gives CDR1 MNHEY, CDR2 SMNVEV (reference sequence). The CDR3 reads CASSPAGGTAFSGNTIYF. In DNA, the CDR3 is TGTGCCAGCAGCCCGGCCGGAGGGACAGCTTTCTCTGGAAACACCATATATTTT.

V is TRBV7-9 and J is TRBJ1-5; 8 bases map to TRBD1. Germline lookup yields CDR1 SEHNR and CDR2 FQNEAQ (reference sequence). The CDR3 covers 13 residues. Trimming cost V 4 bases and J 6 bases; bases outside gene matches: 2. The CDR3: CASSSQGAQPQHF. CDR3 bases: TGTGCCAGCAGCTCCCAGGGGGCTCAGCCCCAGCATTTT. Full variable domain (rest looked up from reference TRBV7-9 and TRBJ1-5): DTGVSQNPRHKITKRGQNVTFRCDPISEHNRLYWYRQTLGQGPEFLTYFQNEAQLEKSRLLSDRFSAERPKGSFSTLEIQRTEQGDSAMYLCASSSQGAQPQHFGDGTRLSIL.

V usage is TRBV18 and J usage is TRBJ2-1, with D perhaps matching TRBD1 (5 bases). Trimming took off 3 bases at V and 0 bases at J, with 9 bases between the two ends. The CDR3 is made up of 15 amino acids. Per germline, CDR1 KGHSH and CDR2 LQKENI. DNA of the CDR3: TGTGCCAGCTCACCGGACATGAGCTCCTACAATGAGCAGTTCTTC. Protein sequence: CASSPDMSSYNEQFF.

The CDR3 bases are TGTGCCATCAGTGAGTCGTTGGGCCTGAACACTGAAGCTTTCTTT. Translating it yields CAISESLGLNTEAFF. The rearrangement uses TRBV10-3 and TRBJ1-1, with D unclear. V was shortened by 0 bases and J by 0 bases, with 8 bases between the two germline ends. The CDR3 is made up of 15 amino acids. Germline-derived CDR1 and CDR2 are ENHRY and SYGVKD.

The chain recombines TRBV19 with TRBJ2-1, with 7 nucleotides matching TRBD2. CDR3 length equals 15 residues. Germline trimming cut 2 bases from V and 0 bases from J; bases unmatched to any gene: 1. Germline CDR1 LNHDA, CDR2 SQIVND (reference sequence). The CDR3 is CASSIRGSSYNEQFF. The CDR3 DNA sequence: TGTGCCAGTAGTATACGCGGGAGCTCCTACAATGAGCAGTTCTTC.

The genes are TRBV7-2 and TRBJ2-5; maybe TRBD1 (6 bases). The V gene lost 2 bases and the J gene lost 5 bases, with 6 bases spanning the gap. This CDR3 comprises 12 residues. Germline V CDR1 and CDR2: SGHTA, FQGNSA. CDR3 sequence (DNA): TGTGCCAGCAGCTTAAGGGGGGAGACCCAGTACTTC. Encoded protein: CASSLRGETQYF.

The chain is built from TRBV5-1 and TRBJ1-4; 10 bases align to TRBD1. Looked up from germline, CDR1 is SGHRS and CDR2 is YFSETQ. Losses at the gene ends were 4 bases for V and 7 bases for J; bases not matched to a gene: 7. This CDR3 comprises 15 residues. This CDR3 reads CASSPGTGEREKLFF. The CDR3 DNA reads as TGCGCCAGCAGCCCTGGGACAGGGGAGCGTGAAAAACTGTTTTTT.

The J gene is TRBJ1-1, the V gene TRBV4-1, with 7 bases lining up with TRBD1. Trimming took 1 base from V and 5 from J; bases not matched to a gene: 7. The CDR3 sequence is 15 residues long. Looked up from germline, CDR1 is MGHRA and CDR2 is YSYEKL. CDR3 region: CASSQGEGARTEAFF. DNA of the CDR3: TGCGCCAGCAGCCAAGGTGAGGGGGCTAGAACTGAAGCTTTCTTT.

The chain recombines TRBV6-5 with TRBJ1-5; no firm D call. Trimming removed 6 bases from V and 10 bases from J, with 16 bases in between. The CDR3 consists of 13 residues. Germline CDR1 is MNHEY and CDR2 is SVGAGI. This chain's CDR3 is CASRPRYGGPQHF. The CDR3, as DNA: TGTGCCAGCAGGCCCCGGTACGGAGGACCCCAGCATTTT.

This clone has a single count. This chain connects TRBV2 to TRBJ2-1, with a weak D call TRBD2 (6 bases). V was pared by 4 bases and J by 1 base, with 11 bases between. The CDR3 has 15 residues. The germline gives CDR1 SNHLY, CDR2 FYNNEI. CDR3 protein: CASSGRGLSYNEQFF. CDR3 DNA: TGTGCCAGCAGTGGGAGGGGCCTTTCCTACAATGAGCAGTTCTTC.

J is TRBJ1-6 and V is TRBV5-1, with TRBD1 as a possible D gene (6 bases). V lost 3 bases and J lost 13, with 14 bases in between. The CDR3 sequence is 13 residues long. The V gene's germline CDR1 is SGHRS and CDR2 YFSETQ. CDR3: CASSSRPGEPLHF. CDR3 DNA: TGCGCCAGCAGCTCTCGACCAGGGGAGCCCCTCCACTTT.

The chain uses TRBV18 and TRBJ1-2; no definite D call. Germline lookup yields CDR1 KGHSH and CDR2 LQKENI. The V end lost 0 bases, the J end lost 6 bases, and 11 bases lay between the germline ends. CDR3 size: 14 residues. CDR3 region: CASSPPRQLDGYTF. The DNA of the CDR3 is TGTGCCAGCTCACCACCAAGGCAGCTAGATGGCTACACCTTC.

The V call is TRBV5-1, the J call TRBJ1-5; D ambiguous. The CDR3 has 15 amino acids. The V end was cut by 0 bases, the J end by 0 bases, with 7 bases between. Germline assignment: CDR1 SGHRS and CDR2 YFSETQ. CDR3 residues: CASSLDSYSNQPQHF. The CDR3 DNA reads TGCGCCAGCAGCTTGGACAGCTATAGCAATCAGCCCCAGCATTTT.

V usage is TRBV3-1 (or the pseudogene TRBV3-2) and J usage is TRBJ2-5; a weak D match, TRBD2 (5 bases). V lost 0 bases to trimming and J lost 11 bases, with 10 bases between them. Germline V CDR1 and CDR2: LGHDT, YNNKEL (reference sequence). This CDR3 is 12 amino acids long. Here the CDR3 DNA reads TGTGCCAGCAGCCAAGATGAGGGATCTCAGTACTTC. It yields the protein CASSQDEGSQYF.

The table lists this clone with a count of one. The chain employs TRBV19 and TRBJ2-7, with D possibly being TRBD1 (6 bases). Trimming left V 5 bases short and J 5 bases short, with 19 bases between. This CDR3 has 15 residues. Germline V gene sequence: CDR1 LNHDA, CDR2 SQIVND (reference sequence). CDR3 in DNA: TGTGCCAGTAGTTATTGGGCAGGGGAGATGGACGAGCAGTACTTC. Residues: CASSYWAGEMDEQYF.

This rearrangement joins TRBV2 to TRBJ1-6; D is ambiguous. Trimming removed 6 bases from V and 14 bases from J, with 11 bases in between. Germline lookup yields CDR1 SNHLY and CDR2 FYNNEI. This CDR3 has 11 residues. The CDR3: CASRRQFSLHF. CDR3 bases: TGTGCCAGCAGGAGACAATTCTCCCTCCACTTT.

The CDR3 spells CASSLTLAGITGEQYF. The CDR3 DNA follows: TGCGCCAGCAGCTTGACTCTTGCGGGGATAACGGGCGAGCAGTACTTC. This chain uses TRBV5-1 with TRBJ2-7; weak D call: TRBD2 (6 bases). With 1 base removed from V and 6 bases from J, the gap between germline ends came to 20 bases. Germline CDR1 reads SGHRS; CDR2 reads YFSETQ. CDR3 size: 16 residues.